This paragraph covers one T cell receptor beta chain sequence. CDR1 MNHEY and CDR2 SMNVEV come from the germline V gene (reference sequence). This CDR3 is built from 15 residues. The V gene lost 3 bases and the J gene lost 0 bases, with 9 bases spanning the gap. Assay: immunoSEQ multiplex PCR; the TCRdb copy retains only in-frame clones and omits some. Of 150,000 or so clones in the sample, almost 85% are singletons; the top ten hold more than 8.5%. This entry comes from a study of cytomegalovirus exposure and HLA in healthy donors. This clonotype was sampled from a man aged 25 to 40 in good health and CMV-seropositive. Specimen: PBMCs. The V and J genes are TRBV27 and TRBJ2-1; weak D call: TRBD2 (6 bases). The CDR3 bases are TGTGCCAGCAGTTTGGGACTTAGCTCCTACAATGAGCAGTTCTTC. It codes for CASSLGLSSYNEQFF.